The sequence of this TCR beta chain was determined in a study of cytomegalovirus exposure and HLA in healthy donors. This table comes from immunoSEQ multiplex PCR, and its TCRdb copy is limited to in-frame clones, with some not included. The sample includes a few hundred thousand clones, around 90% of them seen just once. Trimming took off 3 bases at V and 4 bases at J, with 12 bases between the two ends. CDR1 is MDHEN and CDR2 is SYDVKM in the germline V gene. The CDR3 is 14 amino acids. This receptor was taken from a woman under 30 in good health and CMV-seronegative. The genes are TRBV28 and TRBJ1-2; no clear D gene. Sequencing was carried out using PBMCs. The CDR3 region is CASSFEAPIYGYTF. The CDR3 DNA sequence: TGTGCCAGCAGTTTCGAGGCACCCATCTATGGCTACACCTTC.